Below, 23 T cell receptor beta chains from the same sample are listed, as sequenced in a study of cytomegalovirus exposure and HLA in healthy donors. With 60 Vbeta and 13 Jbeta primers, the PCR was carried out. Assay: immunoSEQ multiplex PCR; the TCRdb copy retains only in-frame clones and omits some. The repertoire includes 150,000 to 250,000 clones, approximately 78% of them detected once, and roughly 6% sits in the top ten. Material for sequencing was PBMCs. Source of these receptors: a woman in her 50s in good health and CMV-seropositive.

A remark on this clone: The sample carries other DNA sequences with the same CDR3. The J gene is TRBJ1-5, the V gene TRBV18; D remains unclear. The ends were cut back, 2 bases at V and 4 bases at J, with 9 bases in the middle. The CDR3 covers 14 residues. Germline loops: CDR1 KGHSH, CDR2 LQKENI. The CDR3 bases are TGTGCCAGCTCACCAGAGGTGAGGAATCAGCCCCAGCATTTT. Encoded protein: CASSPEVRNQPQHF. Combining the CDR3 with reference TRBV18 and TRBJ1-5 gives the whole variable domain NAGVMQNPRHLVRRRGQEARLRCSPMKGHSHVYWYRQLPEEGLKFMVYLQKENIIDESGMPKERFSAEFPKEGPSILRIQQVVRGDSAAYFCASSPEVRNQPQHFGDGTRLSIL.

A word on this clone: Mismatch with germline at one junction end may stem from a read error. The chain uses TRBV7-9 and TRBJ2-2, with D uncertain. Germline assignment: CDR1 SEHNR and CDR2 FQNEAQ (reference sequence). The CDR3 contains 15 residues. The CDR3 DNA reads as TGTTCCAGCAGCCCCCTTCCGGGTTACACCGGGGAGCTGTTTTTT. It codes for CSSSPLPGYTGELFF.

This clone was detected a few times. The gene calls are TRBV9 and TRBJ2-7, with 10 bases lining up with TRBD1. The CDR3 has 14 residues. V shed 0 bases, J shed 6 bases, and the junction held 3 bases outside the gene matches. Germline V gene sequence: CDR1 SGDLS, CDR2 YYNGEE. CDR3 loop: CASSVDWTGGEQYF. Here the CDR3 DNA reads TGTGCCAGCAGCGTAGATTGGACAGGGGGCGAGCAGTACTTC.

This chain connects TRBV5-1 to TRBJ2-7; 7 bases line up with TRBD1. There are 14 residues in the CDR3. V shed 3 bases and J 0 bases; nucleotides not matched to a gene: 3. Germline CDR1 is SGHRS and CDR2 is YFSETQ. CDR3 region: CASSSGQFSYEQYF. The CDR3 nucleotides are TGCGCCAGCAGCTCGGGACAGTTCTCCTACGAGCAGTACTTC.

Turning to this clone: The germline gene is not matched at one end of the junction; a read error may be the cause. The chain combines TRBV4-1 with TRBJ2-4, with D possibly matching TRBD2 (6 bases). The CDR3 is made up of 18 amino acids. CDR1 is MGHRA, CDR2 YSYEKL, per germline. The CDR3 DNA reads TGCGCCAGCAGCCAAGAGGGGGGACTGGGCGAGGCCAAAAACAGTCAGTACTTC. It codes for CASSQEGGLGEAKNSQYF.

V usage is TRBV12-2 and J usage is TRBJ2-1; TRBD1 is the table's D call and was not checked against the DNA. TRBV12-2 is a listed pseudogene. This CDR3 spans 13 amino acids. DNA of the CDR3: TGTGCAAGTCGCTTAGACAGGGGAAATGAGCAGTTCTTC. Its translation: CASRLDRGNEQFF.

The chain is built from TRBV28 and TRBJ2-1; D may be TRBD1 (6 bases). This CDR3 region has 15 residues. Germline CDR1 reads MDHEN; CDR2 reads SYDVKM. V shed 3 bases and J shed 6 bases, with 15 bases lying between them. The CDR3 nucleotides read TGTGCCAGCAGTTTGGGTGGGGGCACCCTCAATGAGCAGTTCTTC. As protein: CASSLGGGTLNEQFF.

The V call is TRBV27, the J call TRBJ2-7, with 7 nucleotides matching TRBD1. With V trimmed by 6 bases and J by 4 bases, 9 bases remained unmatched. Germline CDR1 MNHEY, CDR2 SMNVEV (reference sequence). This CDR3 comprises 14 residues. The CDR3 sequence is CASRVRGLGYEQYF. CDR3 DNA: TGTGCCAGCAGAGTTAGGGGGCTTGGGTACGAGCAGTACTTC.

The V and J genes are TRBV5-4 and TRBJ2-7, with 14 bases identical to TRBD2. Germline CDR1 reads SGHNT; CDR2 reads YYREEE (reference sequence). The CDR3 runs 16 residues. The J segment lost 4 bases and the V segment lost 0 bases, leaving 3 bases of the junction unmatched. The CDR3, as DNA: TGTGCCAGCAGCTTGGGAGGGACTAGCGGGGGATACGAGCAGTACTTC. It specifies CASSLGGTSGGYEQYF.

The chain combines TRBV4-1 with TRBJ1-1; TRBD1 matches 7 bases. The germline gives CDR1 MGHRA, CDR2 YSYEKL. The CDR3 is 15 residues long. The V and J ends lost 5 bases and 4 bases, in that order; junction bases with no gene match: 10. The CDR3 DNA reads as TGCGCCAGCAGCTTTCCCGGGCCAGGGGGCACTGAAGCTTTCTTT. Its translation is CASSFPGPGGTEAFF.

V usage is TRBV5-6 and J usage is TRBJ2-4, with TRBD2 matching over 7 bases. The germline gives CDR1 SGHDT, CDR2 YYEEEE. CDR3 length: 15 residues. V was pared by 1 base and J by 5 bases, with 6 bases of the junction left unmatched. The CDR3: CASSLNYAGENIQYF. Written as DNA, the CDR3 is TGTGCCAGCAGCTTGAACTACGCGGGGGAAAACATTCAGTACTTC.

This chain uses TRBV19 with TRBJ2-4, with D perhaps matching TRBD2 (6 bases). The length of the CDR3 is 12 residues. CDR1 is LNHDA and CDR2 is SQIVND in the germline V gene (reference sequence). With 11 bases removed from V and 0 bases from J, the gap between germline ends came to 8 bases. CDR3 in DNA: TGTGCCTCGGGGGTAGCCAAAAACATTCAGTACTTC. Its translation: CASGVAKNIQYF.

The chain recombines TRBV7-9 with TRBJ2-3; 10 nucleotides align to TRBD2. The germline V gene encodes CDR1 SEHNR and CDR2 FQNEAQ (reference sequence). The CDR3 covers 14 residues. J gave up 5 bases and V 8 bases, and 7 bases lay outside the gene matches. Here the CDR3 reads CASQRAGGEDTQYF. In DNA, the CDR3 is TGTGCCAGCCAACGAGCGGGGGGGGAAGATACGCAGTATTTT.

The chain links TRBV5-1 to TRBJ1-5; the match to TRBD1 covers 11 bases. The CDR3 is made up of 18 amino acids. CDR1 and CDR2 (germline): SGHRS, YFSETQ. J lost 0 bases, V lost 0 bases, and 5 bases had no gene match. The CDR3 DNA reads as TGCGCCAGCAGCTTGGGGGACAGGGGGTTTCATAGCAATCAGCCCCAGCATTTT. Amino acid sequence: CASSLGDRGFHSNQPQHF. Full variable domain (outside the CDR3, taken from reference TRBV5-1 and TRBJ1-5): KAGVTQTPRYLIKTRGQQVTLSCSPISGHRSVSWYQQTPGQGLQFLFEYFSETQRNKGNFPGRFSGRQFSNSRSEMNVSTLELGDSALYLCASSLGDRGFHSNQPQHFGDGTRLSIL.

This rearrangement joins TRBV7-9 to TRBJ2-7; the match to TRBD1 covers 10 bases. From germline, CDR1 is SEHNR and CDR2 FQNEAQ (reference sequence). This CDR3 contains 15 residues. V trimming: 2 bases; J trimming: 3 bases; junction bases outside the gene matches: 4. The CDR3 nucleotides are TGTGCCAGCAGCTTAAGGACAGGGGGTCTCTACGAGCAGTACTTC. Protein sequence: CASSLRTGGLYEQYF.

The rearrangement joins TRBV5-6 to TRBJ2-3; TRBD2 agrees at 12 bases. This CDR3 has 16 amino acids. CDR1 is SGHDT and CDR2 is YYEEEE in the germline V gene. The V and J ends lost 2 bases and 2 bases, in that order; junction bases with no gene match: 3. CDR3: CASSFRLAGVTDTQYF. CDR3 sequence (DNA): TGTGCCAGCAGCTTTCGACTAGCGGGAGTCACAGATACGCAGTATTTT.

The chain has TRBV5-8 and TRBJ2-3, with D unclear. CDR1 is SGHTS, CDR2 YDEGEE, per germline. The CDR3 loop spans 17 amino acids. Trimming removed 3 bases at V and 4 bases at J, with 21 bases between. The CDR3 bases are TGTGCCAGCAGCTACTTACAGCAATCCACAAGCCCAGATACGCAGTATTTT. This codes for CASSYLQQSTSPDTQYF.

The CDR3 spells CASSTGQREQYF. The CDR3 DNA reads as TGTGCCAGCAGTACAGGGCAACGCGAGCAGTACTTC. The V gene is TRBV28, the J gene TRBJ2-7; a possible D gene is TRBD1 (6 bases). The length of the CDR3 is 12 residues. The V gene lost 5 bases and the J gene lost 6 bases, with 11 bases spanning the gap. Per the germline V gene, CDR1 is MDHEN and CDR2 is SYDVKM.

V and J are TRBV5-6 and TRBJ2-5, with TRBD1 as a possible D gene (6 bases). CDR1 SGHDT and CDR2 YYEEEE come from the germline V gene. There are 15 residues in the CDR3. V was cut by 0 bases and J by 4 bases, with 13 bases left in between. The chain's CDR3 is CASSLGQVTGETQYF. The CDR3 coding sequence is TGTGCCAGCAGCTTGGGACAGGTGACGGGAGAGACCCAGTACTTC.

This clone was detected only a few times. This chain uses TRBV5-6 with TRBJ1-2; 7 bases fit TRBD1. Per germline, CDR1 SGHDT and CDR2 YYEEEE. The length of the CDR3 is 17 residues. Germline trimming cut 0 bases from V and 4 bases from J; bases unmatched to any gene: 12. CDR3 residues: CASSLASGQVSPYGYTF. The CDR3 DNA sequence: TGTGCCAGCAGCTTGGCCAGTGGACAGGTTTCCCCCTATGGCTACACCTTC.

The chain combines TRBV5-1 with TRBJ1-1, with TRBD1 matching over 8 bases. This CDR3 has 15 residues. The ends lost 4 bases at V and 1 base at J; junction bases unmatched: 6. Germline V gene data show CDR1 as SGHRS and CDR2 as YFSETQ. The CDR3 sequence is CASSALGQGNTEAFF. CDR3 sequence (DNA): TGCGCCAGCAGCGCCCTCGGACAGGGGAACACTGAAGCTTTCTTT.

This clone was observed a handful of times. Other DNA sequences from this sample encode an identical CDR3 as well. The chain has TRBV29-1 and TRBJ1-1; TRBD1 might be the D (5 bases). Per germline, CDR1 SQVTM and CDR2 ANQGSEA. The CDR3 runs to 13 residues. Trimming shortened V by 1 base and J by 1 base, and 7 bases separated the two germline ends. The CDR3 bases are TGCAGCGTTGAAGCGACAGAGAACACTGAAGCTTTCTTT. It translates to CSVEATENTEAFF. Together with reference TRBV29-1 and TRBJ1-1, the CDR3 gives the full variable domain: SAVISQKPSRDICQRGTSLTIQCQVDSQVTMMFWYRQQPGQSLTLIATANQGSEATYESGFVIDKFPISRPNLTFSTLTVSNMSPEDSSIYLCSVEATENTEAFFGQGTRLTVV.

The rearrangement joins TRBV19 to TRBJ1-4; 9 bases are shared with TRBD1. Germline CDR1 and CDR2: LNHDA and SQIVND (reference sequence). The trim removed 8 bases at V and 5 bases at J, leaving 6 bases unmatched. The CDR3 runs to 14 residues. The CDR3 DNA sequence: TGTGCCAGTGGACCACAGGGGGCGAATGAAAAACTGTTTTTT. The encoded protein is CASGPQGANEKLFF.